This entry is about one TCR beta chain. Data came from immunoSEQ multiplex PCR; TCRdb stores just in-frame clones and leaves some out. The profile shows approximately 500,000 clones, 85% to 90% of them singletons. CDR3 length: 14 amino acids. Germline V CDR1 and CDR2: MDHEN, SYDVKM. Trimming removed 8 bases from V and 2 bases from J, with 13 bases in between. This sample is part of a study of blood T cell repertoires in COVID-19. The chain joins TRBV28 to TRBJ1-5; D may be TRBD1 (6 bases). Sequenced sample: peripheral blood. This clonotype originated in a woman aged 45-59 years with COVID-19, enrolled during active disease. CDR3 bases: TGTGCCAGCCATACAGGGTTTCGCAATCAGCCCCAGCATTTT. Residues: CASHTGFRNQPQHF.